This T cell receptor beta chain was observed in a study of blood T cell repertoires in COVID-19. Study-wide background: Sites across the United States, Italy and Spain contributed samples from acute and convalescent COVID-19.

The V gene's germline CDR1 is LNHDA and CDR2 SQIVND (reference sequence). The CDR3 covers 13 residues. V was shortened by 5 bases and J by 2 bases, with 10 bases between the two germline ends. The assay was immunoSEQ multiplex PCR, and TCRdb's table has in-frame clones only and misses some. The sample consists of about 74,000 clones, around nine tenths of them appearing once. Sequencing was done on a sample of peripheral blood. The rearrangement joins TRBV19 to TRBJ2-7; TRBD2 is a possible D gene (5 bases). This TCR derives from a human donor in a cohort sampled during active COVID-19. CDR3 in DNA: TGTGCCAGTAGTCCCGGGGTTGCCTACGAGCAGTACTTC. Translating gives CASSPGVAYEQYF.